This TCR beta chain was recorded in a study of shared clonotypes between healthy human individuals. Study results and caveats: The researchers took only blood, and tissue repertoires probably look different. Larger richness was generally estimated for naive than memory subsets.

Sequencing used immunoSEQ multiplex PCR; TCRdb keeps in-frame clones, though not all of them. This table has around 980,000 clones, around three quarters appearing once. Memory CD4+ cells were the fraction left after CD45RA+ naive selection. A word on this clone: The antigen is not known.

The sequencing input was memory CD4+ T cells from PBMCs. Subset denoted: CD45RA-negative fraction. The receptor was derived from a man younger than 35 in good health. Some clones in this sample may be carry-over from other donors' samples.

The CDR3: CASSPAGSAIGYTF. The CDR3 nucleotides are TGTGCCAGCTCACCCGCGGGCAGCGCCATAGGCTACACCTTC. The V gene is TRBV18, the J gene TRBJ1-2, with D unresolved. V lost 3 bases and J lost 8, with 16 bases in between. CDR1 KGHSH and CDR2 LQKENI come from the germline V gene. The CDR3 has 14 residues.